The present TCR beta chain was sequenced within a study of molecular identifiers for immune sequencing clone quantification. Previously described methods and listed TCR primers produced bulk TCR libraries. TCRdb itself ran the PCR reads through MiXCR, one entry per CDR3 protein. Here the sample spans 400,000 to 600,000 distinct CDR3 sequences, about a fifth being singletons. Sequencing libraries of naive CD8 cells derived from roughly 20,000 to 1,000,000 sorted cells with 10%, 30% or 50% RNA. Study results and limitations: Jurkat TCR RNA from one cell was spiked into about a million naive cells, and it was reportedly detectable there.

Germline CDR1 MNHEY, CDR2 SVGAGI. The CDR3 covers 12 residues. V gave up 2 bases and J gave up 9 bases, with 10 bases separating them. The sample holds many counts of this clonotype. Its antigen is unknown. The sample consisted of naive CD8+ T cells from blood, with Jurkat cell RNA spiked in. Subset of the sample: FACS-sorted CD8+CD4-CCR7+CD45RA+ naive T cells. The TCR was taken from a human donor in good health. Some libraries in this study had Jurkat cell RNA spiked in. The genes are TRBV6-5 and TRBJ1-1, with D uncertain. The CDR3 DNA reads as TGTGCCAGCAGTTACATCGGGCAGAAAGCTTTCTTT. This sequence encodes CASSYIGQKAFF.